This T cell receptor (beta chain) appears in the sequencing data of a study of CD8+CD57+ T cells in acquired aplastic anemia. Study at large: Each DNA sample taken from sorted CD4+ and CD8+ cells came to 3 to 3.5 ug on average. Study-wide results and caveats: Found in both controls and patients were twenty-nine CD8+ CDR3 sequences.

Both TCR beta VDJ combination and CDR3 sequence profiling were carried out. Genomic DNA was the template for this profiling. TCRdb called the reads again in MiXCR, with one record for every CDR3 protein. The profile covers 50,000 to 65,000 distinct CDR3 sequences, with just over 55% appearing a single time and about 16% taken by the ten largest. The sample holds many counts of this clonotype. Its antigen is not known. Germline V gives CDR1 MNHEY, CDR2 SVGAGI. The V end lost 4 bases, the J end lost 9 bases, and 19 bases lay between the germline ends. The CDR3 runs 15 residues. Before being chosen for sequencing, patients had shown CD8+CD57+ cell expansion by flow cytometry. All patients were therapy-naive when blood was sampled.

The chain is built from TRBV6-5 and TRBJ2-1; D unclear. Sequencing was done on a sample of sorted CD4+, CD8+, or CD8+CD57+ T cells (not recorded which) from PBMCs. The TCR comes from a human donor with aplastic anemia. The chain's CDR3 is CASSSDGNRAAEQFF. Here the CDR3 DNA reads TGTGCCAGCAGTTCCGACGGTAATAGAGCCGCTGAGCAGTTCTTC.